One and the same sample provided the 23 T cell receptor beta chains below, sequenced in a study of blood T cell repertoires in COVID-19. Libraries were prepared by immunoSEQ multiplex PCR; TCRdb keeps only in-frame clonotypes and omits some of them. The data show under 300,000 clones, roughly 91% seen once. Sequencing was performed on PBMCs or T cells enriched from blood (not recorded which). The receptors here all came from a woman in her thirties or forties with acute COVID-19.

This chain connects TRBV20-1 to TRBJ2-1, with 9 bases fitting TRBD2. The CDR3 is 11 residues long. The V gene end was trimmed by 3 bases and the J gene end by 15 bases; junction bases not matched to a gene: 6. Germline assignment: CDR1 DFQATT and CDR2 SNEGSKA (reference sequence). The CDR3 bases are TGCAGTGCTAGGGTCCGGACTAGCGCGTTCTTC. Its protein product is CSARVRTSAFF.

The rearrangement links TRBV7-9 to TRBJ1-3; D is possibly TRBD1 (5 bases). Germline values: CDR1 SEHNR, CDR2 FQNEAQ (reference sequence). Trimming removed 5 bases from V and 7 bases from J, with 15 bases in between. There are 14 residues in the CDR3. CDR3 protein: CASSRQTSGNTIYF. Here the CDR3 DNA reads TGTGCCAGCAGCCGACAGACTTCAGGCAACACCATATATTTT.

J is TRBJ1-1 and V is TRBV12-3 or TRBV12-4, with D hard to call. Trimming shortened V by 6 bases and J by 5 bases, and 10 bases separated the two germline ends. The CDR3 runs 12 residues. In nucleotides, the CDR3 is TGTGCCAGCAGCTCGGTCCCGACTGAAGCTTTCTTT. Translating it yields CASSSVPTEAFF.

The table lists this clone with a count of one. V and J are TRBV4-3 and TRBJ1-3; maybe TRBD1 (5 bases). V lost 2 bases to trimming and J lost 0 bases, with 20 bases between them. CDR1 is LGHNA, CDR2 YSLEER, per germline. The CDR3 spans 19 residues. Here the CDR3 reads CASSQWGVAGLFSGNTIYF. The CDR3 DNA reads TGCGCCAGCAGCCAATGGGGGGTAGCAGGGCTCTTCTCTGGAAACACCATATATTTT.

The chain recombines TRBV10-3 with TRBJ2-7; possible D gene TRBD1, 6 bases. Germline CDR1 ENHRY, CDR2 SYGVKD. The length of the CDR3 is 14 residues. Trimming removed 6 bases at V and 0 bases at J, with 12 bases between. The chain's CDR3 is CAIRLDSTSYEQYF. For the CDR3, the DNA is TGTGCCATCAGGTTGGACAGTACCTCCTACGAGCAGTACTTC.

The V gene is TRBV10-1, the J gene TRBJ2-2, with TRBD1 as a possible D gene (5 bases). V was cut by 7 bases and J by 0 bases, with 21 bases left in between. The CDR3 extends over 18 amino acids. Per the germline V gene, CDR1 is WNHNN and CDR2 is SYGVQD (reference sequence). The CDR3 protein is CASNIRYRKEANTGELFF. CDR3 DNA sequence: TGCGCCAGCAACATTCGCTACAGGAAAGAAGCGAACACCGGGGAGCTGTTTTTT.

Here the CDR3 DNA reads TGTGCCACCAGTGAAGCCCCGGTAAACAATGAGCAGTTCTTC. Protein product: CATSEAPVNNEQFF. The gene calls are TRBV24-1 and TRBJ2-1; no definite D call. V shed 4 bases and J shed 5 bases, with 11 bases lying between them. The germline gives CDR1 KGHDR, CDR2 SFDVKD. The length of the CDR3 is 14 residues.

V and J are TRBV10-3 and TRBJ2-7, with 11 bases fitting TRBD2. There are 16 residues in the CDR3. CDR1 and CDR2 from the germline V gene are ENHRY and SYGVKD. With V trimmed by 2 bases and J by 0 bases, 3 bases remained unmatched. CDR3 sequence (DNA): TGTGCCATCAGTGAGATCACTAGCGGGAGCTCCTACGAGCAGTACTTC. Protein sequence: CAISEITSGSSYEQYF.

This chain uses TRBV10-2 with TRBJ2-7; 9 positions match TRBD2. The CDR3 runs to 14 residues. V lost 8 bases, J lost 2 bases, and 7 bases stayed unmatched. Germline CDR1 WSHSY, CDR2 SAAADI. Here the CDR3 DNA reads TGCGCCAGCGGACTTAGCGGGGGTCCCTACGAGCAGTACTTC. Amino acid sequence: CASGLSGGPYEQYF.

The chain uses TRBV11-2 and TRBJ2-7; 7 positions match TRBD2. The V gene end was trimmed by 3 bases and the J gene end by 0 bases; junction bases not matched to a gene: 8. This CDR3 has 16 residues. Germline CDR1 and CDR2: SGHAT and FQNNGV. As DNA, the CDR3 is TGTGCCAGCAGCTTCGAAAGCGGGAAGAGCTCCTACGAGCAGTACTTC. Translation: CASSFESGKSSYEQYF. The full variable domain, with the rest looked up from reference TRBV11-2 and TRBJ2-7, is EAGVAQSPRYKIIEKRQSVAFWCNPISGHATLYWYQQILGQGPKLLIQFQNNGVVDDSQLPKDRFSAERLKGVDSTLKIQPAKLEDSAVYLCASSFESGKSSYEQYFGPGTRLTVT.

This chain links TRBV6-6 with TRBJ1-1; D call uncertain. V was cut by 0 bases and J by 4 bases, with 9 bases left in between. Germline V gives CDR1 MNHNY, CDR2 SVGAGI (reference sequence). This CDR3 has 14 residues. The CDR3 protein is CASSYSRVGTEAFF. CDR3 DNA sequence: TGTGCCAGCAGTTACTCGAGGGTGGGCACTGAAGCTTTCTTT.

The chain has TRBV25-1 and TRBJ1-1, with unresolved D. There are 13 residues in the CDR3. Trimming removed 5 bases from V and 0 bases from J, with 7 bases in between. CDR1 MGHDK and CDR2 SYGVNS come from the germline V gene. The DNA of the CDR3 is TGTGCCAGCAGTACCTACTTGAACACTGAAGCTTTCTTT. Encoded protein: CASSTYLNTEAFF.

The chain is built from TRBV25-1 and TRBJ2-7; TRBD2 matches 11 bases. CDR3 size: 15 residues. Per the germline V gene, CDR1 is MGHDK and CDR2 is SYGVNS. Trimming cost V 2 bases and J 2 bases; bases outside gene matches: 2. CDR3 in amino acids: CASSEGSGRAYEQYF. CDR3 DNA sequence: TGTGCCAGCAGTGAAGGTAGCGGGAGGGCCTACGAGCAGTACTTC.

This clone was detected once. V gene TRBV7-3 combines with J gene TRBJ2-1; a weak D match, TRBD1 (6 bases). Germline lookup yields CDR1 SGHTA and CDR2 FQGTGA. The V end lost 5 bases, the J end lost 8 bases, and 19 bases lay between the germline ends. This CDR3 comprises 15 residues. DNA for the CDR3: TGTGCCAGCAGCCCTGGACAGAGGCGCCCCCATGAGCAGTTCTTC. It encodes CASSPGQRRPHEQFF.

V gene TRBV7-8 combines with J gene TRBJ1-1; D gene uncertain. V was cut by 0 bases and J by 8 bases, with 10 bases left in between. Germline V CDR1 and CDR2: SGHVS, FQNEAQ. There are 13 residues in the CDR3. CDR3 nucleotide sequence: TGTGCCAGCAGCTTAGCTCTCAGAAGAGAAGCTTTCTTT. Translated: CASSLALRREAFF.

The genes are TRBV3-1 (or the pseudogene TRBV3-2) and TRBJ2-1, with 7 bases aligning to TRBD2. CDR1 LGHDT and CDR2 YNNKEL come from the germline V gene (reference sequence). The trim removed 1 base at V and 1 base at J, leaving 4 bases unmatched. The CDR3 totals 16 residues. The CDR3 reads CASSQGPGGSYNEQFF. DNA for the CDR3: TGTGCCAGCAGCCAAGGGCCGGGAGGATCCTACAATGAGCAGTTCTTC.

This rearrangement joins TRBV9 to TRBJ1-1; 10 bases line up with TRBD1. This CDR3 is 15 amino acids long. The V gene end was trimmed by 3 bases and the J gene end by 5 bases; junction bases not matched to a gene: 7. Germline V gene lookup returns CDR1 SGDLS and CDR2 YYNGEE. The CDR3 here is CASSAGTGASTEAFF. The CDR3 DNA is TGTGCCAGCAGCGCCGGGACAGGGGCGTCAACTGAAGCTTTCTTT.

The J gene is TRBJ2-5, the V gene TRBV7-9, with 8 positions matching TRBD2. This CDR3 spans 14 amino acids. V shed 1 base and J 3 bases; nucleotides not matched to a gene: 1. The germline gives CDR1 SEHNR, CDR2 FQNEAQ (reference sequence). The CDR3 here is CASSLGTSKETQYF. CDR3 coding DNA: TGTGCCAGCAGCTTAGGGACTAGCAAAGAGACCCAGTACTTC.

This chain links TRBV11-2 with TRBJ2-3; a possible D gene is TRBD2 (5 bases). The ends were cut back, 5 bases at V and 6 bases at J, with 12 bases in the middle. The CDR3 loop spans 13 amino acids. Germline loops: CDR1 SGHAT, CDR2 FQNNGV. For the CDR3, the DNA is TGTGCCAGCAGCGCTAGCCCGGCTGATACGCAGTATTTT. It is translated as CASSASPADTQYF.

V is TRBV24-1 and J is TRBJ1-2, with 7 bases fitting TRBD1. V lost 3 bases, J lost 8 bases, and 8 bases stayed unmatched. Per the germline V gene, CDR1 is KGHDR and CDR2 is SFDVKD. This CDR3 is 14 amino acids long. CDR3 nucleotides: TGTGCCACCAGTGATGCAGGGGGGCTCGGGGGCTACACCTTC. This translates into CATSDAGGLGGYTF.

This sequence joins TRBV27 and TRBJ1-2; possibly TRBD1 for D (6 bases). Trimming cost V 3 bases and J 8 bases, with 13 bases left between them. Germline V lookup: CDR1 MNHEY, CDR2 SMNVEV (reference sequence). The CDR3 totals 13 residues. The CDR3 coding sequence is TGTGCCAGCAGTTTTCGACAGGTGGGAGGCTACACCTTC. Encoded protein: CASSFRQVGGYTF.

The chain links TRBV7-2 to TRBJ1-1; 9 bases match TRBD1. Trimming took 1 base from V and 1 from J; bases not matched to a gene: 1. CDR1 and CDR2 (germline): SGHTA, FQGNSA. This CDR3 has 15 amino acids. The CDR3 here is CASSLDRGPNTEAFF. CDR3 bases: TGTGCCAGCAGCTTAGACAGGGGGCCGAACACTGAAGCTTTCTTT.

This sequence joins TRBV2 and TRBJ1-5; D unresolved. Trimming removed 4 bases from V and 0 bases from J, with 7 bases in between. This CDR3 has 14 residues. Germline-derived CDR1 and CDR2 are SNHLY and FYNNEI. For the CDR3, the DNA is TGTGCCAGCAGTGCGTTAAATAGCAATCAGCCCCAGCATTTT. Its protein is CASSALNSNQPQHF.